These 20 T cell receptor beta chains were all obtained from the same sample, sequenced in a study of T cells in Graves' hyperthyroidism and ophthalmopathy. TCR beta CDR3 sequences were amplified from RNA transcripts. The study used the HTBI primer set for a first-round RT-PCR of the TCR CDR3. TCRdb recomputed calls from the multiplex PCR reads with MiXCR, one row per CDR3 protein. The table records 500,000 to 600,000 distinct CDR3 sequences, more than 45% of them present only once. Sequencing was performed on peripheral blood or thyroid tissue (not recorded which). These TCRs come from an adult woman with Graves' disease, either hyperthyroidism or ophthalmopathy (not recorded which).

This clonotype was seen a few times. The rearrangement uses TRBV2 and TRBJ1-5; the match to TRBD1 covers 9 bases. Germline V gene sequence: CDR1 SNHLY, CDR2 FYNNEI. The CDR3 extends over 13 amino acids. The junction had 9 bases not matched to a gene; V was cut back by 7 bases and J by 11 bases. Written as DNA, the CDR3 is TGTGCCAGCAAACGGGACAGGGAAGAGACCCAGCATTTT. Its protein is CASKRDREETQHF.

This rearrangement joins TRBV7-9 to TRBJ1-5; D is unresolved. The CDR3 sequence is 14 residues long. V lost 5 bases and J lost 6, with 14 bases in between. CDR1 is SEHNR and CDR2 is FQNEAQ in the germline V gene (reference sequence). In DNA, the CDR3 is TGTGCCAGCAGCCAAGATGTCCTCTCTCAGCCCCAGCATTTT. Residues: CASSQDVLSQPQHF.

In its sample, this clonotype was seen many times. The chain joins TRBV2 to TRBJ1-4; 10 bases agree with TRBD1. Germline V CDR1 and CDR2: SNHLY, FYNNEI. The CDR3 spans 13 residues. Losses at the gene ends were 7 bases for V and 7 bases for J; bases not matched to a gene: 3. CDR3 region: CASIDRGREKLFF. The CDR3, as DNA: TGTGCCAGCATTGACAGGGGGCGTGAAAAACTGTTTTTT.

The chain carries TRBV10-2 and TRBJ1-4; 8 bases fit TRBD1. The CDR3 has 15 amino acids. Germline loops: CDR1 WSHSY, CDR2 SAAADI. V lost 4 bases, J lost 8 bases, and 9 bases stayed unmatched. Here the CDR3 DNA reads TGCGCCAGCAGTGGTAGTCCAGGGGGCTACGAAAAACTGTTTTTT. Its protein product is CASSGSPGGYEKLFF.

V gene TRBV10-3 combines with J gene TRBJ2-1; weak D call: TRBD2 (5 bases). V gave up 11 bases and J gave up 9 bases, with 14 bases separating them. The CDR3 loop spans 11 amino acids. Germline V gene sequence: CDR1 ENHRY, CDR2 SYGVKD. CDR3: CAAGGRGEQFF. Written as DNA, the CDR3 is TGTGCCGCTGGAGGCCGGGGTGAGCAGTTCTTC.

Note on this clonotype: As the CDR3 is not closed by the conserved phenylalanine or tryptophan, this likely results from a read error. The chain recombines TRBV6-5 with TRBJ2-2, with D uncertain. V lost 5 bases to trimming and J lost 0 bases, with 10 bases between them. The CDR3 loop spans 15 amino acids. Germline values: CDR1 MNHEY, CDR2 SVGAGI. Written as DNA, the CDR3 is TGTGCCAGCAGTGATCCGGGTACGAACACCGGGGAGCTGTTTCTT. Translation: CASSDPGTNTGELFL.

This clonotype showed up many times. The J gene is TRBJ1-1, the V gene TRBV5-1; D is ambiguous. The CDR3 is made up of 14 amino acids. Per germline, CDR1 SGHRS and CDR2 YFSETQ. Trimming pared 3 bases from V and 4 bases from J, leaving 13 bases between. The DNA of the CDR3 is TGCGCCAGCAGCTCTGGAGCCCGGAGCACTGAAGCTTTCTTT. This sequence encodes CASSSGARSTEAFF.

This clonotype was counted at least ten times. The rearrangement links TRBV7-2 to TRBJ2-7; D uncertain. Germline V lookup: CDR1 SGHTA, CDR2 FQGNSA. V was cut by 1 base and J by 1 base, with 8 bases left in between. This CDR3 is built from 14 residues. For the CDR3, the DNA is TGTGCCAGCAGCTTAGACGCGGTTTCCTACGAGCAGTACTTC. Translating it yields CASSLDAVSYEQYF.

The CDR3 bases are TGCAGCCTAGGGGGAGATACGCAGTATTTT. As protein: CSLGGDTQYF. The rearrangement joins TRBV29-1 to TRBJ2-3; possibly TRBD1 for D (6 bases). Trimming removed 8 bases at V and 5 bases at J, with 8 bases between. Germline loops: CDR1 SQVTM, CDR2 ANQGSEA. CDR3 length: 10 amino acids.

This clonotype was recorded once. V gene TRBV11-2 combines with J gene TRBJ2-3, with 9 nucleotides matching TRBD2. CDR3 length: 12 amino acids. The J segment lost 14 bases and the V segment lost 2 bases, leaving 5 bases of the junction unmatched. Germline CDR1 reads SGHAT; CDR2 reads FQNNGV. This CDR3 reads CASSLLSSGGYF. CDR3 DNA: TGTGCCAGCAGCTTATTGAGTAGCGGGGGGTATTTT.

This clonotype appeared many times. The rearrangement joins TRBV6-6 to TRBJ1-3; 10 bases are a match to TRBD1. This CDR3 spans 19 amino acids. Germline CDR1 MNHNY, CDR2 SVGAGI (reference sequence). V was pared by 2 bases and J by 2 bases, with 12 bases of the junction left unmatched. CDR3 protein: CASSYTRPGQGTAGNTIYF. The CDR3, as DNA: TGTGCCAGCAGTTACACGAGACCGGGACAGGGGACCGCTGGAAACACCATATATTTT.

This clonotype is a singleton in its sample. This chain joins TRBV9 and TRBJ1-6; D perhaps matches TRBD1 (6 bases). CDR3 length: 16 residues. V shed 3 bases and J shed 4 bases, with 14 bases lying between them. Germline V gives CDR1 SGDLS, CDR2 YYNGEE. The CDR3 sequence is CASSEGTREYNSPLHF. The CDR3 DNA follows: TGTGCCAGCAGCGAGGGGACACGTGAATATAATTCACCCCTCCACTTT.

This clonotype was recorded many times. The DNA of the CDR3 is TGTGCCAGCAGCTTAGCTTCTCTCGGCAGGGGGAATTCCTACGAGCAGTACTTC. It codes for CASSLASLGRGNSYEQYF. The chain has TRBV7-8 and TRBJ2-7; 7 positions match TRBD1. Germline V gives CDR1 SGHVS, CDR2 FQNEAQ. Trimming cost V 0 bases and J 1 base; bases outside gene matches: 12. The length of the CDR3 is 18 residues. The complete variable domain, with remaining parts taken from reference TRBV7-8 and TRBJ2-7, reads GAGVSQSPRYKVAKRGQDVALRCDPISGHVSLFWYQQALGQGPEFLTYFQNEAQLDKSGLPSDRFFAERPEGSVSTLKIQRTQQEDSAVYLCASSLASLGRGNSYEQYFGPGTRLTVT.

This clonotype occurred many times. V and J are TRBV6-6 and TRBJ1-6; 8 positions agree with TRBD1. The V segment lost 2 bases and the J segment 10 bases; nucleotides outside the gene matches: 4. This CDR3 has 14 amino acids. Germline V gene lookup returns CDR1 MNHNY and CDR2 SVGAGI (reference sequence). The CDR3 here is CASSYGQGQSPLHF. CDR3 in DNA: TGTGCCAGCAGTTACGGACAGGGTCAATCACCCCTCCACTTT.

The chain recombines TRBV6-5 with TRBJ1-2; 9 nucleotides align to TRBD1. Trimming at V came to 4 bases and at J to 1 base, leaving 7 bases not matched to a gene. Germline V gives CDR1 MNHEY, CDR2 SVGAGI. The CDR3 has 16 residues. The CDR3 here is CASSSLGTGRNYGYTF. The CDR3 DNA sequence: TGTGCCAGCAGTTCCCTAGGGACAGGGCGTAACTATGGCTACACCTTC.

This clonotype was seen many times. This sequence joins TRBV12-5 and TRBJ2-5; D not resolved. From germline, CDR1 is LGHNT and CDR2 FRNRAP. The V gene lost 4 bases and the J gene lost 3 bases, with 18 bases spanning the gap. The CDR3 covers 16 residues. CDR3: CASGSLPGPTEETQYF. CDR3 sequence (DNA): TGTGCTAGTGGTTCCCTTCCCGGGCCAACGGAAGAGACCCAGTACTTC.

The chain links TRBV5-4 to TRBJ1-1; D is ambiguous. Germline V gene sequence: CDR1 SGHNT, CDR2 YYREEE (reference sequence). Trimming took 1 base from V and 4 from J, leaving 11 bases between them. This CDR3 has 14 amino acids. The CDR3 region has the DNA TGTGCCAGCAGCTTGCTGGGGTATGGCACTGAAGCTTTCTTT. It specifies CASSLLGYGTEAFF.

The CDR3 sequence is CASSSRDRGTEAFF. CDR3 coding DNA: TGTGCCAGTAGTTCGAGGGACAGGGGAACTGAAGCTTTCTTT. The chain recombines TRBV19 with TRBJ1-1, with 10 bases lining up with TRBD1. The V segment lost 5 bases and the J segment 5 bases; nucleotides outside the gene matches: 5. The CDR3 totals 14 residues. The V gene's germline CDR1 is LNHDA and CDR2 SQIVND (reference sequence).

This sequence joins TRBV4-2 and TRBJ2-7; D call uncertain. V lost 5 bases to trimming and J lost 6 bases, with 14 bases between them. The CDR3 has 13 residues. From germline, CDR1 is LGHNA and CDR2 YNFKEQ. The CDR3 bases are TGTGCCAGCAGCAGGATGGGGATACCCGAGCAGTACTTC. It specifies CASSRMGIPEQYF.

V gene TRBV9 combines with J gene TRBJ2-7, with a weak D call TRBD2 (5 bases). The CDR3 runs to 14 residues. The V and J ends lost 0 bases and 2 bases respectively, with 9 bases between them. Germline V gives CDR1 SGDLS, CDR2 YYNGEE. Written as DNA, the CDR3 is TGTGCCAGCAGCGTAGGAGGGATGCCCTACGAGCAGTACTTC. Residues: CASSVGGMPYEQYF.